This T cell receptor beta chain was sequenced for a study of identical twins (dated by TCRdb to about 2016). With regard to the full study: TCR alpha and beta repertoires from monozygotic twins, unrelated adults of various ages and cord blood were deep-sequenced to test whether fetal clonotypes persist. Replicate twin experiments were performed at different times using different library preparation protocols to rule out contamination. What the authors observed across the whole study: Invariant T cells such as MAIT and iNKT could partly confound zero-insertion analyses, although diverse VJ usage argued against such confounding for most clonotypes. Abundant cord blood beta clonotypes had fewer insertions, young adult naive repertoires showed a similar but weaker trend, and memory repertoires showed no such trend. The excess sharing between twins in beta out-of-frame sequences was weaker because fewer shared sequences reduced the signal-to-noise ratio. Because the same donors could not be followed over many years, the conclusions depended on cross-sectional statistical analysis. Out-of-frame TCR alpha sharing in monozygotic twins was systematically underestimated by recombination models, whereas sharing between unrelated individuals was in agreement with the recombination models. Out-of-frame TCR alpha sequences shared between twins showed an excess of low generation-probability sequences compared with coincidental sharing between unrelated individuals.

The library was generated by 5' RACE. The reads were generated on an Illumina HiSeq 2000. A universal primer binding site was added through template switching, and the final cDNA carried a unique molecular identifier so that TCR cDNA molecules could be counted accurately. Specific primers in the conserved constant-segment region were used to synthesize first-strand cDNA for the TCR alpha and beta chains. To control for contamination, each cDNA library was double barcoded with a SMART-Mk sample barcode plus Illumina barcodes. TruSeq adapter sequences along with Illumina sample barcodes were introduced in two successive PCR steps. TCR alpha and beta cDNA libraries were sequenced on the Illumina HiSeq platform with custom primers. Under the source paper's analysis protocol: Raw reads were processed with MiGEC to extract unique molecular identifiers, and MiXCR was used to determine CDR3 positions. Recombination models were inferred per individual with the repgenHMM and IGoR tools using an EM algorithm. Shared clonotype analysis was performed with the tcR package in R, normalizing sharing by the product of cloneset sizes. Out-of-frame nonproductive sequences were analyzed to study raw recombination free of thymic and clonal selection effects. The public reads were run again by TCRdb, first through fastp at Q25 and then through MiXCR, and only productive beta chains were kept. Identical CDR3 protein sequences are pooled into one entry, listed with their most common genes and DNA. The V and J calls and clone size come from TCRdb's table, not from the authors' own analysis. Present in this sample are 750,000 to 950,000 distinct CDR3 sequences, 9% to 15% of which were seen just once. The biggest ten clones account for 1.5% to 2% of the sample.

Trimming leaves V shorter by 3 bases and J shorter by 4 bases, with the junction holding 9 bases beyond the gene matches. The CDR3 contains 16 residues, cysteine and phenylalanine counted. The DNA shown is the 48-base CDR3, in frame from base 1. The germline V gene (reference sequence) specifies SEHNR as CDR1 and FQNEAQ as CDR2. Every donor was a healthy Caucasian. The twin cohort consisted of three pairs of female monozygotic twins, all aged about 18 to 29 years. RNA for TCR libraries was isolated from peripheral blood mononuclear cells. For this clonotype: No cognate antigen has been identified for it. There are no base qualities to consult, and no much larger clone falls within one base.

The same data also went into a second study, on yellow fever vaccine responses in identical twins. The second investigation adds: According to the authors, in identical twins the way T cells responded to vaccination appeared partly convergent and partly personalized. In identical twins, the study followed T cell clones that responded to the vaccine with precision.

Sequenced: PBMCs. The TCR comes from a woman aged 18-30 years in good health. The chain is made from TRBV7-9 and TRBJ2-1; TRBD1 agrees with 7 junctional bases. The CDR3: CASSLTGPTIYNEQFF. The bases are TGTGCCAGCAGCTTGACAGGGCCGACTATTTACAATGAGCAGTTCTTC.